Described below is a single T cell receptor beta chain sequence and its context. The antigen it recognizes is unknown. It has no much larger one-base neighbor in the sample; base qualities were not kept. These data come from a study of technical replicates of blood from several donors listed by TCRdb under 2017. V gives up 7 bases and J gives up 7 bases, and the segment between their germline ends measures 7 bases. The CDR3 goes from the cysteine to the phenylalanine over 11 residues. Just CDR3 DNA is preserved here, 33 bases in frame from base 1. CDR1 and CDR2 are drawn from the germline V gene: SNHLY, FYNNEI. The library was made by the immunoSEQ multiplex PCR assay. TCRdb took this table from immuneACCESS and kept in-frame rearrangements with V and J called. Such tables lack part of the clones; where checked against another copy, unresolved V genes explain under half of the gap, and the rest is unexplained. This sample gives around 76,000 clones in total; roughly 90% of them show up just once. The leading ten clones occupy 0.41% of the sample.

The receptor comes from a human donor in good health. Sequencing input: T cells isolated from PBMCs. Here the chain combines TRBV2 and TRBJ1-4; no D gene can be assigned with confidence. The sequenced DNA is TGTGCCAGCAACCAGATTGAAAAACTGTTTTTT. It translates to CASNQIEKLFF.